This T cell receptor beta chain stems from a study of cytomegalovirus exposure and HLA in healthy donors (dated by TCRdb to about 2017). About the study as a whole: The roughly 650 repertoires of the first cohort and the 120 validation repertoires were produced on the same platform, according to a later analysis. The study aimed to test whether cataloging public T cell receptors could reveal signatures of past pathogen exposure. In addition to the first cohort of roughly 670 subjects, a separate validation cohort of 100 to 150 different subjects was used. To predict cytomegalovirus infection status, the study brought together high-throughput TCR immunosequencing, statistical association of individual TCRs with disease status, and machine learning.

The method was the immunoSEQ multiplex PCR assay. As for the original processing: To diagnose cytomegalovirus status from the catalog of TCR beta chain sequences, a statistical classification framework was built. The clones in this table, taken by TCRdb from immuneACCESS, are in-frame only. Not every clone is retained; where verified, under half of the shortfall comes from an unresolved V gene, and the cause of the rest is unknown. V and J calls and clone size are as listed in that table; D and trimming were resolved from the DNA. In all, the sample holds 150,000 to 200,000 clones, and 88% of those were seen once. The ten largest account for about 3% of the sample. Donors formed part of the validation cohort, which comprised 120 subjects and was distinct from the first cohort of over 500 subjects. On the study overall, not on this receptor specifically: In both the original and validation cohorts, the classifier was reported to diagnose cytomegalovirus status with high specificity and sensitivity. All 120 or so repertoires were used to score co-occurrence in the validation cohort in a later analysis, because that analysis had no HLA typing for the cohort. The authors suggested that the approach could potentially be extended to other disease states and immunological phenotypes. Most TCR sequences were seen in very few donors, while some public TCRs were found in many individuals. Subsequent analysis determined that TCRs grouped into clusters in the first cohort also showed a tendency toward co-occurrence across the roughly 130 validation repertoires, and roughly 95% of cluster scores exceeded 0. In vitro tests confirmed that a few of the cytomegalovirus-associated TCR beta chains recognize cytomegalovirus antigens. A total of fewer than 200 TCR beta chains were listed by the study as associated with cytomegalovirus.

V lost 2 bases and J lost 6 bases; the stretch between them is 8 bases long. CDR1 and CDR2 (LNHNV, YYDKDF) derive from the germline V gene (reference sequence). The CDR3 sequence holds 13 residues, the cysteine and phenylalanine included. This entry keeps only the CDR3 DNA: 39 bases, framed from base 1. Points on this clone: Its antigen remains undetermined. Base quality data are lacking; no much larger clone is found one base away.

The source of this sequence is a man in his late teens or twenties in good health and CMV-seronegative. The V gene is TRBV15 and the J gene is TRBJ1-5; the best D guess is TRBD1, with 5 bases matching. What was sequenced was PBMCs. The CDR3: CATSRQGGQPQHF. The DNA sequence is given as TGTGCCACCAGCAGACAGGGAGGTCAGCCCCAGCATTTT.